This record covers a single TCR beta chain. Its specific antigen is unknown. No per-base quality is available; no much larger clone lies one base away. CDR1 and CDR2 are read off the germline V gene (reference sequence) as SGHAT and FQDESV. The germline V and J ends show losses of 5 bases and 7 bases respectively, and no gene match explains 11 bases of the junction. The CDR3 measures 16 amino acids from cysteine to phenylalanine. Of all the DNA, just the CDR3 is kept, 48 bases in frame from base 1. The receptor library was made with PCR. Sequencing was performed on an Illumina HiSeq 4000. High-throughput sequencing was used to profile the TCR beta-chain CDR3 region of every patient. As for how the authors treated the data: A classifier to discriminate distant-metastatic papillary thyroid cancer patients was built from CDR3 differences across clinicopathological groups. Repertoire diversity was assessed with the Shannon index, and tumor-blood repertoire similarity with the Morisita-Horn index. TCRdb's own reprocessing of the public reads used fastp at Q25 and MiXCR and kept productive beta chains. These V and J calls rely on TCRdb rather than the paper's analysis. The sample profile shows about 39,000 clones; around 17% of them were found once. Clones ranked in the top ten supply approximately 21% of the sample.

This entry belongs to a study of metastatic and nonmetastatic thyroid tumors (dated by TCRdb to about 2020). Study-level background: The researchers compared repertoires between peripheral blood samples and tumor or nodule tissue samples from patients with malignant or benign thyroid disease. Broader findings and caveats from the paper: In both blood and tumor samples, malignant tumors were reported to have significantly higher TCR beta diversity than benign nodules.

Before undergoing thyroid surgery, none of the patients had been given any kind of treatment. Patient clinical samples collected from about 2012 to 2018 were retrospectively analysed using T-cell receptor beta sequencing. Input material: blood. The TCR comes from a female donor with papillary thyroid cancer or a benign thyroid nodule (not recorded which). Some clones in this sample may be carry-over from other donors' samples. The chain uses TRBV11-1 and TRBJ2-3, with 11 bases aligning to TRBD2. The nucleotide sequence is given as TGTGCCAGCAGCACCATGACTAGCGGGGTTAGATATACGCAGTATTTT. Its amino acids are CASSTMTSGVRYTQYF.